A single T cell receptor (beta chain) is shown here with its context. What it binds is unknown. CDR3 length: 15 residues. Germline-derived CDR1 and CDR2 are GTSNPN and SVGIG (reference sequence). The ends lost 1 base at V and 4 bases at J; junction bases unmatched: 4. Naive CD8 cells lacked CD45RO and underwent positive selection for CCR7, leaving out terminally differentiated effector memory CD45RA+ cells. The data are from a study of shared clonotypes between healthy human individuals. General observations from the study: Depth was large, yet rarefaction showed that sorted-subset sequencing was incomplete.

Some clones are missing from TCRdb's copy, which holds only in-frame ones; the method was immunoSEQ multiplex PCR. The sample carries approximately 720,000 clones, 92% recorded once. The specimen sequenced was naive CD8+ T cells sorted from blood. This clonotype was obtained from a man aged 25-45 years in good health. The chain uses TRBV30 and TRBJ1-5; TRBD1 matches at 10 bases. The CDR3 DNA follows: TGTGCCTGGAGTGGGGGACAGGGGATTAATCAGCCCCAGCATTTT. Translation: CAWSGGQGINQPQHF.